Below, 30 T cell receptor beta chains from the same sample are listed, as sequenced in a study of blood T cell repertoires in COVID-19. Data came from immunoSEQ multiplex PCR; TCRdb stores just in-frame clones and leaves some out. The data show 300,000 to 350,000 clones, with 80% to 90% seen just once and 5% held by the top ten. The specimen was PBMCs or T cells enriched from blood (not recorded which). The receptors shown here come from a man aged 30 to 39 who had recovered from COVID-19.

This clone was counted between two and nine times. The chain employs TRBV12-3 or TRBV12-4 and TRBJ2-1; TRBD2 aligns across 9 bases. J lost 9 bases, V lost 6 bases, and 6 bases had no gene match. The CDR3 sequence is 13 residues long. The CDR3 region has the DNA TGTGCCAGCAGGACTAGCGGAGGAAGTGAGCAGTTCTTC. Translating gives CASRTSGGSEQFF.

This chain joins TRBV30 and TRBJ2-4; D may be TRBD1 (6 bases). The CDR3 loop spans 13 amino acids. Germline values: CDR1 GTSNPN, CDR2 SVGIG (reference sequence). Trimming shortened V by 2 bases and J by 4 bases, and 9 bases separated the two germline ends. CDR3 DNA sequence: TGTGCCTGGAGTCCAGGGGTAAAAAACATTCAGTACTTC. Amino acids: CAWSPGVKNIQYF. The full variable domain, rest sourced from reference TRBV30 and TRBJ2-4, is SQTIHQWPATLVQPVGSPLSLECTVEGTSNPNLYWYRQAAGRGLQLLFYSVGIGQISSEVPQNLSASRPQDRQFILSSKKLLLSDSGFYLCAWSPGVKNIQYFGAGTRLSVL.

This chain uses TRBV2 with TRBJ2-5; 10 positions match TRBD2. This CDR3 region has 15 residues. Unmatched junction bases numbered 6, after V lost 6 bases and J lost 2 bases. Germline values: CDR1 SNHLY, CDR2 FYNNEI. The CDR3, as DNA: TGTGCCAGCAGCGAACCAGCGGGGGGGCAAGAGACCCAGTACTTC. Amino acid sequence: CASSEPAGGQETQYF.

The chain links TRBV21-1 to TRBJ2-7; TRBD2, as called in the table, went unchecked against the DNA. TRBV21-1 is a documented pseudogene. The CDR3 is 11 amino acids. CDR3 sequence (DNA): TGTGCCAGCAGCACTGTGTACGAGCAGTACTTC. This encodes CASSTVYEQYF.

Here the CDR3 reads CASSPGLAGVYEQYF. CDR3 nucleotides: TGTGCCAGCAGCCCCGGACTAGCGGGGGTTTACGAGCAGTACTTC. The J gene is TRBJ2-7, the V gene TRBV27; 13 positions agree with TRBD2. V lost 6 bases, J lost 4 bases, and 6 bases stayed unmatched. The CDR3 is 15 residues long. Germline V lookup: CDR1 MNHEY, CDR2 SMNVEV (reference sequence).

CDR3 amino acids: CASSSRAGGLNEQFF. In DNA form, the CDR3 reads TGCGCCAGCAGCTCTCGAGCGGGGGGACTCAATGAGCAGTTCTTC. The chain carries TRBV5-1 and TRBJ2-1, with 9 bases matching TRBD2. The CDR3 has 15 amino acids. The ends lost 3 bases at V and 6 bases at J; junction bases unmatched: 7. Germline V CDR1 and CDR2: SGHRS, YFSETQ.

The chain carries TRBV19 and TRBJ1-1; the D is unclear. This CDR3 is built from 13 residues. Trimming shortened V by 3 bases and J by 0 bases, and 5 bases separated the two germline ends. CDR1 is LNHDA and CDR2 is SQIVND in the germline V gene (reference sequence). CDR3 sequence: CASSITMNTEAFF. The CDR3 coding sequence is TGTGCCAGTAGTATTACAATGAACACTGAAGCTTTCTTT.

In this sample, this clone turned up once. This chain links TRBV19 with TRBJ1-1; D unclear. Germline-derived CDR1 and CDR2 are LNHDA and SQIVND (reference sequence). The V end lost 4 bases, the J end lost 4 bases, and 19 bases lay between the germline ends. The CDR3 has 16 amino acids. The CDR3: CASSKGLRGLGTEAFF. In nucleotides, the CDR3 is TGTGCCAGTAGTAAGGGTCTCCGGGGATTAGGCACTGAAGCTTTCTTT.

This rearrangement joins TRBV4-2 to TRBJ1-1; 7 positions match TRBD1. Germline CDR1 LGHNA, CDR2 YNFKEQ. CDR3 size: 15 residues. Losses at the gene ends were 0 bases for V and 4 bases for J; bases not matched to a gene: 5. CDR3 sequence reads: CASSQERGRITEAFF. CDR3 coding DNA: TGTGCCAGCAGCCAAGAAAGGGGGCGGATCACTGAAGCTTTCTTT.

This clone has a single count. The genes are TRBV18 and TRBJ1-2; 7 nucleotides agree with TRBD1. CDR3 length: 17 residues. CDR1 and CDR2 from the germline V gene are KGHSH and LQKENI. The J segment lost 1 base and the V segment lost 2 bases, leaving 10 bases of the junction unmatched. CDR3 in DNA: TGTGCCAGCTCACCAATTATCTCGGCAGGGGGTAACTATGGCTACACCTTC. It encodes CASSPIISAGGNYGYTF.

This chain links TRBV6-1 with TRBJ2-7; D gene ambiguous. This CDR3 comprises 13 residues. Germline V CDR1 and CDR2: MNHNS, SASEGT. The germline V and J ends were trimmed by 3 bases and 3 bases, with 9 bases remaining between them. In nucleotides, the CDR3 is TGTGCCAGCAGTGACCGTACAATCTACGAGCAGTACTTC. Its translation: CASSDRTIYEQYF.

The J gene is TRBJ2-7, the V gene TRBV7-6, with 7 bases identical to TRBD2. This CDR3 has 13 residues. Germline lookup yields CDR1 SGHVS and CDR2 FNYEAQ. Losses at the gene ends were 5 bases for V and 3 bases for J; bases not matched to a gene: 4. This chain's CDR3 is CASSLGGGYEQYF. CDR3 bases: TGTGCCAGCAGCCTGGGGGGGGGCTACGAGCAGTACTTC.

Comment on this clone: The same CDR3 can be traced to other DNA sequences in this sample. The gene calls are TRBV4-1 and TRBJ2-7, with 9 positions matching TRBD1. J gave up 2 bases and V 1 base, and 0 bases lay outside the gene matches. CDR1 is MGHRA, CDR2 YSYEKL, per germline. The CDR3 loop spans 14 amino acids. The CDR3 region is CASSQGQGAYEQYF. The CDR3 coding sequence is TGCGCCAGCAGCCAAGGACAGGGGGCCTACGAGCAGTACTTC.

The V call is TRBV5-1, the J call TRBJ1-1, with 10 positions matching TRBD1. The CDR3 totals 16 residues. J lost 0 bases, V lost 4 bases, and 6 bases had no gene match. CDR1 and CDR2 from the germline V gene are SGHRS and YFSETQ. The CDR3 reads CASSPGTGEMNTEAFF. The CDR3 nucleotides read TGCGCCAGCAGCCCCGGGACAGGGGAGATGAACACTGAAGCTTTCTTT.

The rearrangement links TRBV7-3 to TRBJ2-7; maybe TRBD1 (6 bases). V shed 3 bases and J shed 4 bases, with 10 bases lying between them. This CDR3 has 13 residues. Germline V gives CDR1 SGHTA, CDR2 FQGTGA. In DNA, the CDR3 is TGTGCCAGCAGCTTGCACGACAGGTACGAGCAGTACTTC. Translated, it gives CASSLHDRYEQYF.

V and J are TRBV28 and TRBJ2-7, with no clear D. V was shortened by 4 bases and J by 3 bases, with 7 bases between the two germline ends. In germline, CDR1 is MDHEN, CDR2 SYDVKM. The CDR3 length is 12 residues. The chain's CDR3 is CASSSNSYEQYF. The CDR3 bases are TGTGCCAGCAGTTCTAACAGCTACGAGCAGTACTTC.

In DNA, the CDR3 is TGTGCCAGCAGCGTAGGGGTTTTGGACAGGGGGCGGATCGGGGAGCTGTTTTTT. Its translation is CASSVGVLDRGRIGELFF. The rearrangement links TRBV9 to TRBJ2-2, with TRBD1 identical over 11 bases. V was clipped by 0 bases and J by 7 bases; unmatched bases: 11. Germline V lookup: CDR1 SGDLS, CDR2 YYNGEE. The CDR3 is 18 amino acids.

The chain joins TRBV25-1 to TRBJ1-3, with D maybe TRBD1 (6 bases). The CDR3 spans 18 residues. The germline CDR1 and CDR2 sequences are MGHDK and SYGVNS. Deletions cut 5 bases from V and 2 bases from J, with 22 bases between. DNA for the CDR3: TGTGCCAGCAGTCAACTTCCTCTCGGGGGGCGAGCTGGAAACACCATATATTTT. Its protein is CASSQLPLGGRAGNTIYF.

The chain carries TRBV18 and TRBJ2-5; 11 bases fit TRBD1. CDR1 is KGHSH, CDR2 LQKENI, per germline. With V trimmed by 6 bases and J by 1 base, 4 bases remained unmatched. CDR3 length: 15 amino acids. The CDR3, as DNA: TGTGCCAGCTCGGACAGGGGGCGCATCCAAGAGACCCAGTACTTC. This sequence encodes CASSDRGRIQETQYF.

This chain connects TRBV2 to TRBJ1-5, with no clear D. CDR1 is SNHLY and CDR2 is FYNNEI in the germline V gene. V lost 6 bases and J lost 6, with 18 bases in between. The CDR3 sequence is 15 residues long. CDR3 bases: TGTGCCAGCAGCGGAGGATTAGGTGCCAGTCAGCCCCAGCATTTT. Amino acids: CASSGGLGASQPQHF.

The chain links TRBV6-5 to TRBJ2-2; 9 bases fit TRBD2. Looked up from germline, CDR1 is MNHEY and CDR2 is SVGAGI. The CDR3 runs to 14 residues. The V segment lost 11 bases and the J segment 5 bases; nucleotides outside the gene matches: 9. This CDR3 is CAGGAGGGTGELFF. The CDR3 coding sequence is TGTGCCGGCGGAGCGGGGGGTGGGACCGGGGAGCTGTTTTTT.

The chain is built from TRBV18 and TRBJ2-3; 10 nucleotides match TRBD2. Germline V gene data show CDR1 as KGHSH and CDR2 as LQKENI. The V segment lost 3 bases and the J segment 5 bases; nucleotides outside the gene matches: 8. The CDR3 has 16 amino acids. Written as DNA, the CDR3 is TGTGCCAGCTCACCTCAGCGGGGGGGCCTGGAAGATACGCAGTATTTT. Amino acid sequence: CASSPQRGGLEDTQYF.

This chain connects TRBV28 to TRBJ1-2, with 7 bases matching TRBD1. The trim removed 4 bases at V and 5 bases at J, leaving 10 bases unmatched. This CDR3 has 15 amino acids. The germline CDR1 and CDR2 sequences are MDHEN and SYDVKM. The CDR3 DNA reads as TGTGCCAGCAGTTCCGGGACAGCGAGTTTTTATGGCTACACCTTC. The encoded protein is CASSSGTASFYGYTF.

V and J are TRBV29-1 and TRBJ2-7; no clear D. This CDR3 is 10 amino acids long. The V end was cut by 3 bases, the J end by 6 bases, with 6 bases between. The germline V gene encodes CDR1 SQVTM and CDR2 ANQGSEA. The CDR3 region has the DNA TGCAGCGTTGAGACGGGCGAGCAGTACTTC. Its protein is CSVETGEQYF.

This rearrangement joins TRBV13 to TRBJ1-2; weak D call: TRBD1 (6 bases). The germline CDR1 and CDR2 sequences are PRHDT and FYEKMQ (reference sequence). With 4 bases removed from V and 0 bases from J, the gap between germline ends came to 12 bases. This CDR3 region has 15 residues. CDR3 in amino acids: CASSSWTETNYGYTF. The CDR3 nucleotides are TGTGCCAGCAGCTCCTGGACAGAAACTAACTATGGCTACACCTTC.

The chain joins TRBV27 to TRBJ2-1; D possibly corresponds to TRBD1 (6 bases). From germline, CDR1 is MNHEY and CDR2 SMNVEV (reference sequence). The CDR3 loop spans 13 amino acids. Trimming shortened V by 7 bases and J by 5 bases, and 12 bases separated the two germline ends. CDR3 amino acids: CASTTTGHNEQFF. CDR3 DNA: TGTGCCAGCACAACGACAGGACACAATGAGCAGTTCTTC.

CDR3 residues: CASSQDRDEQFF. CDR3 nucleotide sequence: TGTGCCAGCAGCCAGGACAGGGATGAGCAGTTCTTC. The chain joins TRBV3-1 (or the pseudogene TRBV3-2) to TRBJ2-1, with TRBD1 identical over 8 bases. Trimming cost V 3 bases and J 8 bases; bases outside gene matches: 0. The germline gives CDR1 LGHDT, CDR2 YNNKEL (reference sequence). CDR3 length equals 12 residues.

This chain joins TRBV18 and TRBJ1-5; a possible D gene is TRBD1 (5 bases). CDR3 size: 15 residues. CDR1 and CDR2 (germline): KGHSH, LQKENI. V lost 2 bases, J lost 5 bases, and 13 bases lay in between. DNA of the CDR3: TGTGCCAGCTCACCAAGGGGAATCGAGGATCAGCCCCAGCATTTT. Translation gives CASSPRGIEDQPQHF.

This chain joins TRBV28 and TRBJ1-5, with TRBD1 matching over 11 bases. Trimming cost V 5 bases and J 6 bases; bases outside gene matches: 6. The CDR3 totals 15 residues. The germline V gene has CDR1 MDHEN and CDR2 SYDVKM. For the CDR3, the DNA is TGTGCCAGCAGTGCCCGGACAGGGGGCCTTCAGCCCCAGCATTTT. Translated: CASSARTGGLQPQHF.

This chain connects TRBV6-5 to TRBJ2-7; 10 nucleotides agree with TRBD1. Trimming removed 0 bases from V and 4 bases from J; junction bases left unmatched: 3. The CDR3 is made up of 15 amino acids. Per the germline V gene, CDR1 is MNHEY and CDR2 is SVGAGI. The CDR3 reads CASSYSTGGGYEQYF. The CDR3, as DNA: TGTGCCAGCAGTTACTCGACAGGGGGCGGGTACGAGCAGTACTTC.